The TCR beta chain under discussion was sequenced for a study of T-cell memory formation after mild COVID-19. Study-wide results and caveats: That cross-reactive memory joined was suggested by some responding clones appearing in pre-infection memory. Clones contracting over day 15 to 85 were CD4/CD8 balanced, with later expanders leaning CD4+.

Germline V gives CDR1 LGHNA, CDR2 YSLEER. The germline V and J ends were trimmed by 0 bases and 0 bases, with 6 bases remaining between them. CDR3 length: 16 residues. UMIs and sample barcodes were carried by the TCR alpha and TCR beta cDNA libraries that 5'RACE produced using constant-segment primers. TCRdb recomputed calls from the 5' RACE reads with MiXCR, one row per CDR3 protein. The sample lists 240,000 or so distinct CDR3 sequences; roughly a tenth were seen once. This clonotype was recorded at least ten times. What it recognizes is unknown. Sequences were obtained from PBMCs or a T cell subset sorted from them (not recorded which). The clonotype comes from a young man who had mild COVID-19 (a few samples of this study predate the infection). Cell type and time point are not known. The chain combines TRBV4-3 with TRBJ2-6; no clear D gene. CDR3 in amino acids: CASSQESSSGANVLTF. Written as DNA, the CDR3 is TGCGCCAGCAGCCAAGAGAGTAGCTCTGGGGCCAACGTCCTGACTTTC.